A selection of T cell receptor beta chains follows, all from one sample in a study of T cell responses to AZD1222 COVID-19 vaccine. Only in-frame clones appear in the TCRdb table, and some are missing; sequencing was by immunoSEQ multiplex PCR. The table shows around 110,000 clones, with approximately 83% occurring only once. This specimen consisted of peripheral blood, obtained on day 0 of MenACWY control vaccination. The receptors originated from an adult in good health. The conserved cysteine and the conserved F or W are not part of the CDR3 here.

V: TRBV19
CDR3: ASSFSGDIQY

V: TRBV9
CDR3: ASSVVTAGDSTDTQY

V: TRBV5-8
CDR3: ASSPRGNYGYT

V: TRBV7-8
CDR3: ASSLSESSAAKNIQY

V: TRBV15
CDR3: ATSRPSGGTYNEQF

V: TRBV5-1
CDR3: ASSLTQGAIGELF

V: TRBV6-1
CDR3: ASREPGLAGASSYNEQF

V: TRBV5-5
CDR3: ASSLGASVITDTQY

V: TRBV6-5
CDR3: ASSYRWRGSGNTIY

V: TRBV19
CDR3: ASSIVGEGGNQPQH

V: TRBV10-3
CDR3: ATGHGQTDTQY

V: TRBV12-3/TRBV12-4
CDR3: ASTGGSPYEQY

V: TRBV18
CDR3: ASSRDRVNTEAF

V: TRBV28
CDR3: ASTTADRGLGNTIY

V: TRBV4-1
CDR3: ASSQDQFQVYEQY

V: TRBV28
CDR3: ASSRTVNTEAF

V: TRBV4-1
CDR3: ASSQDNRATGANVLT

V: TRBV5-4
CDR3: ASSSSRQADYGYT

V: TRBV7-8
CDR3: ASSSMTGGLIGNQPQH

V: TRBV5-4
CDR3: ASSPASGNTIY

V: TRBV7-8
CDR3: ASTSGIQAGGSDTQY

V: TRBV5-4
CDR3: ASSDGTFTREPQY

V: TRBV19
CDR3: ASSTGYISYT

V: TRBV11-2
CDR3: ASSFGPSTDTQY

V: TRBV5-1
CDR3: ASSSNLGGDRGSDTQY

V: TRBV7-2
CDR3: ASSLAGRSSGANVLT

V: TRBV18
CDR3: ASSLTGTGGAEGYT

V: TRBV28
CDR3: ASSLPDGQRYQPQH

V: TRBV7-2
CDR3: ATRSGSSGGYEQY

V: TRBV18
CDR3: ASSPWGTLNTEAF

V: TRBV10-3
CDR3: AISETPPTGMVGDTEAF

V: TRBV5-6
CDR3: ASRGRGRGTTYEQY

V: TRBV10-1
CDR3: ATNRANRVMRNQPQH

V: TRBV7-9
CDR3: ASSFSGGADTQY

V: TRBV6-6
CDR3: ASRDQGGYEQY

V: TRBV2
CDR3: ASSRDRNTGELF

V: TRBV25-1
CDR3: ASSEDRGTGSYNEQF

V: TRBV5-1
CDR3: ASSGETGNYGYT

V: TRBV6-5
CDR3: ASRHGTGQY

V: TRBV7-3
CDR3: ASSGSWGQPQH

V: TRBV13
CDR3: ASSYRGPGQGDGYT

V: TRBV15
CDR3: ATSRGQGFGSGNTIY

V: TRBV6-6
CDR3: ASTNTGRTYEQY

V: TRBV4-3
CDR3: ASSQDTGTDSPLH

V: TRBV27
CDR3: ASREQGNTEAF

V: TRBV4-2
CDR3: ASSPSPTFGGTIY

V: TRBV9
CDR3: ASSVGAINEQY

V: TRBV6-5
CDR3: ASSQNGAGDGELF

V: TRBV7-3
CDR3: ASSLTGSDTQY

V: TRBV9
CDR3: ASSVGTSSNQPQH

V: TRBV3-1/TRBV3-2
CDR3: ASSQGTSVVYEQY

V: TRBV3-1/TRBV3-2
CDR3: ASSQGGTGDLAREEKLF

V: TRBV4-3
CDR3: ASSRQARNTEAF

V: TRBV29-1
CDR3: SVERAGGEYEQY

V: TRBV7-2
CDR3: ASSLGVFDTQY

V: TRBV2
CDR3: ASREQGLANYGYT

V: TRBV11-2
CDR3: ASSLVVLGTGNTDTQY